Below, 30 T cell receptor beta chains from the same sample are listed, as sequenced in a study of control samples from healthy donors and cancer patients. TCRdb's table, derived via immunoSEQ multiplex PCR, lists solely in-frame clones and lacks some. Of 75,000 to 100,000 clones listed, roughly four fifths were seen once; the top ten hold approximately 2%. The specimen was blood. All receptors come from a man between 60 and 70 years old in good health.

The chain links TRBV5-1 to TRBJ2-1; the match to TRBD2 covers 9 bases. The length of the CDR3 is 14 residues. J gave up 10 bases and V 2 bases, and 7 bases lay outside the gene matches. Germline V gene data show CDR1 as SGHRS and CDR2 as YFSETQ. The CDR3 is CASSLRTSVGEQFF. Here the CDR3 DNA reads TGCGCCAGCAGCTTAAGGACTAGCGTTGGGGAGCAGTTCTTC. The full variable domain, completed using reference TRBV5-1 and TRBJ2-1, is KAGVTQTPRYLIKTRGQQVTLSCSPISGHRSVSWYQQTPGQGLQFLFEYFSETQRNKGNFPGRFSGRQFSNSRSEMNVSTLELGDSALYLCASSLRTSVGEQFFGPGTRLTVL.

The rearrangement joins TRBV3-1 (or the pseudogene TRBV3-2) to TRBJ2-5; D unresolved. The CDR3 runs to 15 residues. With 1 base removed from V and 0 bases from J, the gap between germline ends came to 9 bases. CDR1 and CDR2 (germline): LGHDT, YNNKEL (reference sequence). CDR3 nucleotide sequence: TGTGCCAGCAGCCAAGTTCTTACAGACCAAGAGACCCAGTACTTC. Protein product: CASSQVLTDQETQYF.

The chain combines TRBV7-8 with TRBJ1-1, with TRBD1 as a possible D gene (5 bases). V lost 3 bases and J lost 11, with 22 bases in between. Per germline, CDR1 SGHVS and CDR2 FQNEAQ. This CDR3 region has 15 residues. The CDR3 nucleotides are TGTGCCAGCAGCTTGGACGGACATAGACGTGTTGTGGCTTTCTTT. This gives the protein CASSLDGHRRVVAFF.

This chain links TRBV28 with TRBJ1-1, with D unclear. Trimming stripped 4 bases from V and 0 bases from J, with 18 bases between. The CDR3 has 17 residues. The germline gives CDR1 MDHEN, CDR2 SYDVKM. CDR3 sequence: CASSYSGIVRLNTEAFF. CDR3 nucleotides: TGTGCCAGCAGTTATTCGGGGATCGTTCGGTTGAACACTGAAGCTTTCTTT.

This clone came up a few times. This chain joins TRBV7-9 and TRBJ1-2, with D possibly TRBD1 on 6 matching bases. Trimming left V 5 bases short and J 8 bases short, with 12 bases between. Germline V gene lookup returns CDR1 SEHNR and CDR2 FQNEAQ (reference sequence). This CDR3 spans 12 amino acids. CDR3 DNA sequence: TGTGCCAGCAGCCCCGACAGGACCGGCTACACCTTC. Translated, it gives CASSPDRTGYTF. The full variable domain, its missing parts supplied by reference TRBV7-9 and TRBJ1-2, is DTGVSQNPRHKITKRGQNVTFRCDPISEHNRLYWYRQTLGQGPEFLTYFQNEAQLEKSRLLSDRFSAERPKGSFSTLEIQRTEQGDSAMYLCASSPDRTGYTFGSGTRLTVV.

In its sample, this clone was seen a few times. The chain links TRBV2 to TRBJ2-3; D is ambiguous. The V gene's germline CDR1 is SNHLY and CDR2 FYNNEI. Trimming took 6 bases from V and 6 from J, leaving 13 bases between them. This CDR3 has 13 amino acids. Written as DNA, the CDR3 is TGTGCCAGCAGCCGAGGTCAGTCCGATACGCAGTATTTT. Residues: CASSRGQSDTQYF. The whole variable domain, remainder taken from reference TRBV2 and TRBJ2-3, is EPEVTQTPSHQVTQMGQEVILRCVPISNHLYFYWYRQILGQKVEFLVSFYNNEISEKSEIFDDQFSVERPDGSNFTLKIRSTKLEDSAMYFCASSRGQSDTQYFGPGTRLTVL.

This chain uses TRBV12-3 or TRBV12-4 with TRBJ1-5; 7 positions match TRBD1. Unmatched junction bases numbered 7, after V lost 4 bases and J lost 10 bases. There are 13 residues in the CDR3. The CDR3 DNA sequence: TGTGCCAGCAGTTCACAGGGGCGGGCACCCCAGCATTTT. It specifies CASSSQGRAPQHF.

This chain links TRBV6-6 with TRBJ2-2; 9 bases fit TRBD1. This CDR3 spans 17 amino acids. Trimming cost V 5 bases and J 6 bases; bases outside gene matches: 13. In germline, CDR1 is MNHNY, CDR2 SVGAGI (reference sequence). CDR3 in DNA: TGTGCCAGCAGTCGCCTCATCGGACAGGGGAGACCCGGGGAGCTGTTTTTT. Its protein is CASSRLIGQGRPGELFF.

This clone turned up a few times. This chain links TRBV5-8 with TRBJ2-4; unclear D gene. Germline V lookup: CDR1 SGHTS, CDR2 YDEGEE. V gave up 3 bases and J gave up 7 bases, with 17 bases separating them. The CDR3 is made up of 15 amino acids. The CDR3 loop reads CASSSYRAQGNIQYF. In DNA form, the CDR3 reads TGTGCCAGCAGCTCCTATCGGGCTCAAGGGAACATTCAGTACTTC.

This clone occurred a few times. This chain uses TRBV2 with TRBJ1-2; unclear D gene. CDR3 length equals 12 residues. V lost 6 bases to trimming and J lost 7 bases, with 12 bases between them. Germline CDR1 is SNHLY and CDR2 is FYNNEI. The DNA of the CDR3 is TGTGCCAGCAGGCCGGACGCGGGTGGCTACACCTTC. Translated: CASRPDAGGYTF.

The chain combines TRBV5-1 with TRBJ1-2; weak D call: TRBD1 (5 bases). V shed 4 bases and J shed 0 bases, with 13 bases lying between them. CDR1 SGHRS and CDR2 YFSETQ come from the germline V gene. The CDR3 has 15 residues. This CDR3 reads CASSEGLQTNYGYTF. The CDR3 DNA sequence: TGCGCCAGCAGCGAGGGACTGCAGACTAACTATGGCTACACCTTC.

This chain uses TRBV7-9 with TRBJ2-2; possible D gene TRBD1, 6 bases. Germline V gene lookup returns CDR1 SEHNR and CDR2 FQNEAQ (reference sequence). The CDR3 sequence is 14 residues long. Trimming left V 10 bases short and J 7 bases short, with 19 bases between. The CDR3 region has the DNA TGTGCCACCGACACCAGGGGCGCAGGCGGGGAGCTGTTTTTT. It translates to CATDTRGAGGELFF.

This clone has a handful of counts. The gene calls are TRBV7-2 and TRBJ2-2, with 7 bases identical to TRBD2. The V segment lost 2 bases and the J segment 5 bases; nucleotides outside the gene matches: 8. Germline values: CDR1 SGHTA, CDR2 FQGNSA. The CDR3 covers 16 residues. CDR3 coding DNA: TGTGCCAGCAGCTTACCTGGCGGGAGAGGTACCGGGGAGCTGTTTTTT. Its protein is CASSLPGGRGTGELFF.

The rearrangement joins TRBV6-6 to TRBJ2-7; 8 bases are a match to TRBD1. This CDR3 comprises 14 residues. V was pared by 7 bases and J by 3 bases, with 8 bases of the junction left unmatched. The germline V gene encodes CDR1 MNHNY and CDR2 SVGAGI (reference sequence). DNA for the CDR3: TGTGCCAGCACCCAGGGGGCTAAACTCTACGAGCAGTACTTC. Its translation is CASTQGAKLYEQYF.

This chain connects TRBV14 to TRBJ2-1, with TRBD2 matching over 7 bases. Germline CDR1 reads SGHDN; CDR2 reads FVKESK. V lost 4 bases, J lost 9 bases, and 12 bases stayed unmatched. CDR3 length: 15 amino acids. CDR3 in amino acids: CASSPWEGNGGEQFF. The DNA of the CDR3 is TGTGCCAGCAGCCCGTGGGAGGGCAATGGCGGTGAGCAGTTCTTC.

The V call is TRBV4-1, the J call TRBJ2-7, with D perhaps TRBD1 (6 bases). Trimming stripped 3 bases from V and 5 bases from J, with 14 bases between. The CDR3 is 14 amino acids. CDR1 is MGHRA and CDR2 is YSYEKL in the germline V gene. The CDR3: CASSHAGTQNEQYF. The CDR3 DNA reads as TGCGCCAGCAGCCATGCTGGGACACAGAACGAGCAGTACTTC.

This sequence joins TRBV14 and TRBJ1-4; possible D gene TRBD1, 6 bases. CDR3 length: 15 amino acids. Germline lookup yields CDR1 SGHDN and CDR2 FVKESK. V lost 4 bases and J 3 bases, leaving 12 bases between the germline ends. The CDR3: CASSPQQGANEKLFF. In nucleotides, the CDR3 is TGTGCCAGCAGCCCGCAACAGGGTGCTAATGAAAAACTGTTTTTT.

In this sample, this clone turned up many times. V gene TRBV6-2 or TRBV6-3 combines with J gene TRBJ2-1; possible D gene TRBD2, 6 bases. Trimming took 0 bases from V and 3 from J, leaving 24 bases between them. From germline, CDR1 is MNHEY and CDR2 SVGEGT. The CDR3 extends over 20 amino acids. DNA of the CDR3: TGTGCCAGCAGTTACTCGATTTCGGGGACTGCCTACTTGGGCTACAATGAGCAGTTCTTC. Translation: CASSYSISGTAYLGYNEQFF.

This sequence joins TRBV24-1 and TRBJ1-2, with D maybe TRBD1 (6 bases). Germline lookup yields CDR1 KGHDR and CDR2 SFDVKD. The CDR3 has 14 amino acids. Trimming took off 6 bases at V and 8 bases at J, with 18 bases between the two ends. In nucleotides, the CDR3 is TGTGCCACCAGTCAGGGGATAGCCGGAGGCGGCTACACCTTC. Translating gives CATSQGIAGGGYTF.

This clone was detected ten times or more. The genes are TRBV30 and TRBJ2-6; maybe TRBD2 (6 bases). The CDR3 covers 17 residues. Germline CDR1 is GTSNPN and CDR2 is SVGIG (reference sequence). V gave up 0 bases and J gave up 0 bases, with 12 bases separating them. CDR3 coding DNA: TGTGCCTGGAGTGTTGCGGGGTCCGCCTCTGGGGCCAACGTCCTGACTTTC. It encodes CAWSVAGSASGANVLTF.

The table lists this clone with a count of one. The V call is TRBV6-5, the J call TRBJ1-6; D is unresolved. Trimming removed 4 bases from V and 7 bases from J, with 8 bases in between. CDR1 MNHEY and CDR2 SVGAGI come from the germline V gene. This CDR3 is built from 13 residues. The CDR3 nucleotides read TGTGCCAGCAGTTCAATCGGGAATTCACCCCTCCACTTT. It yields the protein CASSSIGNSPLHF.

The chain employs TRBV6-4 and TRBJ2-5; no clear D. This CDR3 region has 16 residues. Germline V CDR1 and CDR2: MRHNA, SNTAGT. V was pared by 7 bases and J by 0 bases, with 18 bases between. CDR3: CASITRIVLHQETQYF. The CDR3 DNA is TGTGCCAGCATCACTCGGATAGTCCTACACCAAGAGACCCAGTACTTC.

The V gene is TRBV27, the J gene TRBJ1-6, with TRBD1 matching over 10 bases. Per germline, CDR1 MNHEY and CDR2 SMNVEV (reference sequence). The CDR3 is 14 residues long. After removal of 5 bases from V and 8 bases from J, the junction contained 3 bases not matched to a gene. The DNA for the CDR3 is TGTGCCAGCAGTCCAGGACAGGGGGATTCACCCCTCCACTTT. Its translation is CASSPGQGDSPLHF.

The J gene is TRBJ2-5, the V gene TRBV6-5; no firm D call. The CDR3 spans 13 residues. The germline gives CDR1 MNHEY, CDR2 SVGAGI. V dropped 6 bases and J dropped 5 bases, with 13 bases sitting between them. The CDR3 spells CASRKVGPETQYF. The CDR3 bases are TGTGCCAGCAGAAAGGTGGGTCCGGAGACCCAGTACTTC.

The V gene is TRBV5-4, the J gene TRBJ1-1; 7 bases align to TRBD1. Per the germline V gene, CDR1 is SGHNT and CDR2 is YYREEE (reference sequence). The J segment lost 6 bases and the V segment lost 2 bases, leaving 10 bases of the junction unmatched. CDR3 size: 15 residues. CDR3 DNA sequence: TGTGCCAGCAGCTTCTCCTACAGGGGTTCGGCTGAAGCTTTCTTT. The encoded protein is CASSFSYRGSAEAFF.

The CDR3: CASRFIRGLANEKLFF. The CDR3 DNA is TGTGCCAGCAGATTTATCCGGGGATTAGCTAATGAAAAACTGTTTTTT. The chain uses TRBV2 and TRBJ1-4; D uncertain. CDR1 SNHLY and CDR2 FYNNEI come from the germline V gene. V dropped 6 bases and J dropped 3 bases, with 17 bases sitting between them. CDR3 size: 16 residues. The full variable domain, completed using reference TRBV2 and TRBJ1-4, is EPEVTQTPSHQVTQMGQEVILRCVPISNHLYFYWYRQILGQKVEFLVSFYNNEISEKSEIFDDQFSVERPDGSNFTLKIRSTKLEDSAMYFCASRFIRGLANEKLFFGSGTQLSVL.

This chain connects TRBV3-1 (or the pseudogene TRBV3-2) to TRBJ1-3; tentative D call: TRBD1 (5 bases). Trimming pared 6 bases from V and 6 bases from J, leaving 6 bases between. Germline CDR1 is LGHDT and CDR2 is YNNKEL (reference sequence). The CDR3 extends over 11 amino acids. CDR3 sequence: CASRQANTIYF. In nucleotides, the CDR3 is TGTGCCAGCAGACAGGCAAACACCATATATTTT.

The chain employs TRBV15 and TRBJ1-2; D is undetermined. This CDR3 is 12 amino acids long. Per the germline V gene, CDR1 is LNHNV and CDR2 is YYDKDF (reference sequence). Trimming took 3 bases from V and 7 from J, leaving 9 bases between them. The CDR3 here is CATSSRVGGYTF. The CDR3, as DNA: TGTGCCACCAGCAGCCGGGTGGGTGGCTACACCTTC.

This sequence joins TRBV19 and TRBJ1-1; no definite D call. The germline CDR1 and CDR2 sequences are LNHDA and SQIVND (reference sequence). Trimming took off 5 bases at V and 1 base at J, with 11 bases between the two ends. This CDR3 is 14 amino acids long. Here the CDR3 reads CASSAWTGNTEAFF. CDR3 nucleotide sequence: TGTGCCAGTAGTGCCTGGACGGGGAACACTGAAGCTTTCTTT.

This clone was seen only a few times. CDR3: CASSFGGAIYEQYF. The DNA of the CDR3 is TGTGCCAGCAGCTTTGGAGGGGCCATCTACGAGCAGTACTTC. This chain joins TRBV13 and TRBJ2-7, with D possibly TRBD2 on 6 matching bases. This CDR3 is built from 14 residues. Looked up from germline, CDR1 is PRHDT and CDR2 is FYEKMQ (reference sequence). V dropped 3 bases and J dropped 3 bases, with 12 bases sitting between them.